This T cell receptor (beta chain) emerged from a study of beta chain features in type 1 diabetes. In this sample, this clone turned up a few times. The antigen is not known. Of the isolated RNA, all was reverse transcribed, and so the sequenced material was expressed TCRB transcripts. Data came from immunoSEQ multiplex PCR; TCRdb stores just in-frame clones and leaves some out. The repertoire holds over 150,000 clones, with 7.5% to 10% as singletons. Blood was collected once per donor into heparin, averaging roughly 0.12 L. CD45RO/CCR7/CD25/CD127/CD95/CD27 sorting isolated CD4+ naive, central memory, regulatory and stem cell-like memory cells. General study points: VDJ junctions from type 1 diabetes patients carried fewer insertions and larger deletions. It was possible that PCR favored shorter templates, equally so in patients and controls.

The CDR3 totals 18 residues. Deletions cut 0 bases from V and 0 bases from J, with 15 bases between. Germline CDR1 reads LNHNV; CDR2 reads YYDKDF (reference sequence). The chain employs TRBV15 and TRBJ2-1, with a possible D match to TRBD1 (6 bases). Input material: central memory CD4+ T cells from blood. The source of this sequence is a man aged 18 to 30 in good health. CDR3 coding DNA: TGTGCCACCAGCAGAGATTCAAGTCTACAGGGCTCCTACAATGAGCAGTTCTTC. It encodes CATSRDSSLQGSYNEQFF.